This T cell receptor (beta chain) was documented in a study of persistence of HIV-infected CD4 T cells. Sequencing used immunoSEQ version 4 in survey mode. Libraries were prepared by immunoSEQ multiplex PCR; TCRdb keeps only in-frame clonotypes and omits some of them. The repertoire includes some 39,000 clones, about 81% of them detected once, and 0.9% to 1% sits in the top ten. Points from the study as a whole: CMV- and Gag-responding cells had lower TCRbeta richness than CD3/CD28-responding cells.

Trimming took 0 bases from V and 7 from J, leaving 10 bases between them. CDR1 is MRHNA, CDR2 SNTAGT, per germline. This CDR3 comprises 15 residues. Cells were stimulated with overlapping HIV-1 Gag 15-mer peptides. Sorted nonresponding memory CD4+ T cells were CD40L-negative, CD69-negative, CD45RO-high. Suppressive ART was started during chronic HIV-1 infection in these adults. Stimulated PBMCs had first been depleted of CD8+ T cells. CD8-depleted PBMCs were stimulated less than 20 hours with anti-CD28/CD49d costimulation, CD40-blocking antibody and enfuvirtide. About this clone: Its specificity is unknown.

The chain carries TRBV6-4 and TRBJ1-6, with D possibly TRBD1 on 5 matching bases. The sequence was obtained from an adult with HIV. The donor label of this sample is uncertain. The source material was cultured CD4+ T cells from PBMCs, sampled from a patient who received antiretroviral therapy. The CDR3 is CASSDSWGGNSPLHF. CDR3 DNA sequence: TGTGCCAGCAGTGACTCGTGGGGCGGAAATTCACCCCTCCACTTT.